Listed below are T cell receptor beta chains from one sample, sequenced in a study of regulatory dendritic cells for organ transplantation. These receptors' targets are unknown. Using immunoSEQ multiplex PCR, the repertoire was profiled, and TCRdb retains in-frame clones only, with some absent. The data hold 13,000 or so clones, with around 92% observed a single time. Input material: naive CD8+ T cells from blood cultured with regulatory dendritic cells. Source of these receptors: a human donor in good health. CDR3s include the opening cysteine and the closing phenylalanine or tryptophan. Clone sizes are given selectively: once, few, many, or a class where the clone is expanded.

>TRBJ2-7|TRBV28|once
CASSPGVSSYEQYF
>TRBJ2-6|TRBV30|.
CAWRRASGANVLTF
>TRBJ1-3|TRBV29-1|.
CSVQPSGNTIYF
>TRBJ2-3|TRBV28|.
CASSYMATRERTDTQYF
>TRBJ1-2|TRBV7-2|.
CASSPIPNSGNYGYTF
>TRBJ1-4|TRBV4-1|.
CASSSRQSNEKLFF
>TRBJ2-2|TRBV9|once
CASSEEEPGELFF
>TRBJ2-5|TRBV5-1|.
CASSRKETQYF
>TRBJ2-7|TRBV27|.
CASSSSSYEQYF
>TRBJ2-7|TRBV7-9|.
CASSLVGQGLGEQYF
>TRBJ1-1|TRBV7-9|once
CASSSADGMNTEAFF